This entry features one T cell receptor (beta chain) sequence. The sample comes from a study of shared clonotypes between healthy human individuals. Execution of the assay was at deep level. This table comes from immunoSEQ multiplex PCR, and its TCRdb copy is limited to in-frame clones, with some not included. Of about 1,500,000 clones in the sample, around 95% were seen once. Germline V gene data show CDR1 as LGHNT and CDR2 as FRNRAP. CDR3 length: 18 amino acids. The junction had 16 bases not matched to a gene; V was cut back by 3 bases and J by 7 bases. This chain joins TRBV12-5 and TRBJ2-1, with 9 bases that match TRBD1. The sample comprised naive CD4+ T cells sorted from blood. The sample's subset: CD45RA+ positively selected. The receptor comes from a man younger than 40 in good health. The CDR3 DNA sequence: TGTGCTAGTGGTTTCATGGTTTTACCGGGGACAGGGTGGAATGAGCAGTTCTTC. Protein sequence: CASGFMVLPGTGWNEQFF.